These T cell receptor beta chains were read from a single sample in a study of CD8+ T cells in alopecia areata. The assay was immunoSEQ multiplex PCR, and TCRdb's table has in-frame clones only and misses some. In the table there are roughly 140,000 clones, less than 65% of which are singletons. Sequencing input: CD8+ T cells sorted from blood. These receptors were obtained from a human donor in good health. Both conserved end residues are part of each CDR3. A D gene is named only where the DNA matches it firmly. Not every row has a clone size; where given, it reads once, few, many or a size class.

v_call: TRBV6-5
d_call: .
j_call: TRBJ1-1
clone_size: few
cdr3_nt: TGTGCCAGCAGTTCCCTGACTGAAGCTTTCTTT
cdr3_aa: CASSSLTEAFF

v_call: TRBV9
d_call: TRBD2
j_call: TRBJ2-5
clone_size: .
cdr3_nt: TGTGCCAGCAGCGTAGAGTTAGCGGGAGGGCAGGAGACCCAGTACTTC
cdr3_aa: CASSVELAGGQETQYF

v_call: TRBV2
d_call: .
j_call: TRBJ2-7
clone_size: .
cdr3_nt: TGTGCCAGCAGTGAAGAATGGATCGCTGTGGGCTACGAGCAGTACTTC
cdr3_aa: CASSEEWIAVGYEQYF

v_call: TRBV7-9
d_call: TRBD1
j_call: TRBJ2-1
clone_size: .
cdr3_nt: TGTGCCAGCAGCCCGACAGGGGGCGGAGGTGAGCAGTTCTTC
cdr3_aa: CASSPTGGGGEQFF

v_call: TRBV5-1
d_call: .
j_call: TRBJ2-6
clone_size: .
cdr3_nt: TGCGCCAGCAGCTTGGGGGTCCCGTACGGGGCCAACGTCCTGACTTTC
cdr3_aa: CASSLGVPYGANVLTF

v_call: TRBV29-1
d_call: TRBD1
j_call: TRBJ1-1
clone_size: .
cdr3_nt: TGCAGCGTCTGGACAGGGGGTGATACTGAAGCTTTCTTT
cdr3_aa: CSVWTGGDTEAFF

v_call: TRBV11-2
d_call: .
j_call: TRBJ2-2
clone_size: .
cdr3_nt: TGTGCCAGCAGCTTAGGGACCACCTACACCGGGGAGCTGTTTTTT
cdr3_aa: CASSLGTTYTGELFF

v_call: TRBV9
d_call: TRBD2
j_call: TRBJ2-7
clone_size: once
cdr3_nt: TGTGCCAGCAGCAACTCCGGACTAGCGGGAAACGAGCAGTACTTC
cdr3_aa: CASSNSGLAGNEQYF

v_call: TRBV29-1
d_call: TRBD1
j_call: TRBJ1-1
clone_size: .
cdr3_nt: TGCAGCGGTGCATGGGACAGTCCCACTGAAGCTTTCTTT
cdr3_aa: CSGAWDSPTEAFF

v_call: TRBV13
d_call: TRBD2
j_call: TRBJ2-1
clone_size: .
cdr3_nt: TGTGCCAGCACGGAATTAGCGGGAGATAATGAGCAGTTCTTC
cdr3_aa: CASTELAGDNEQFF

v_call: TRBV10-3
d_call: .
j_call: TRBJ1-1
clone_size: .
cdr3_nt: TGTGCCATCAGTGAGGGCGGGGGGGCGAACACTGAAGCTTTCTTT
cdr3_aa: CAISEGGGANTEAFF

v_call: TRBV29-1
d_call: .
j_call: TRBJ2-1
clone_size: .
cdr3_nt: TGCAGCGTTTATTGGGCAGGGTTTGGGAATGAGCAGTTCTTC
cdr3_aa: CSVYWAGFGNEQFF

v_call: TRBV6-5
d_call: TRBD2
j_call: TRBJ2-5
clone_size: .
cdr3_nt: TGTGCCAGCAGCCCCGGACTAGCGGGAGAAGAGACCCAGTACTTC
cdr3_aa: CASSPGLAGEETQYF

v_call: TRBV6-6
d_call: .
j_call: TRBJ2-1
clone_size: .
cdr3_nt: TGTGCCAGCAGTTACCCCGGGAGCTACAATGAGCAGTTCTTC
cdr3_aa: CASSYPGSYNEQFF

v_call: TRBV27
d_call: TRBD1
j_call: TRBJ1-2
clone_size: once
cdr3_nt: TGTGCCAGCAGTTTATCCACAGGGGCGCGGGGCTACACCTTC
cdr3_aa: CASSLSTGARGYTF

v_call: TRBV4-1
d_call: .
j_call: TRBJ2-3
clone_size: few
cdr3_nt: TGCGCCAGCAGCCAAGGGCCCTTGGAGGCAGATACGCAGTATTTT
cdr3_aa: CASSQGPLEADTQYF

v_call: TRBV6-5
d_call: TRBD1
j_call: TRBJ2-3
clone_size: .
cdr3_nt: TGTGCCAGCAGTTACGGGACAGGAGCCCGGGGAGATACGCAGTATTTT
cdr3_aa: CASSYGTGARGDTQYF

v_call: TRBV11-2
d_call: .
j_call: TRBJ2-7
clone_size: few
cdr3_nt: TGTGCCAGCAGCTTAGGCCTATACGAGCAGTACTTC
cdr3_aa: CASSLGLYEQYF

v_call: TRBV9
d_call: .
j_call: TRBJ1-5
clone_size: .
cdr3_nt: TGTGCCAGCAGCGTAATGGCAGGGGATGGTCAGCCCCAGCATTTT
cdr3_aa: CASSVMAGDGQPQHF

v_call: TRBV7-9
d_call: TRBD2
j_call: TRBJ2-7
clone_size: .
cdr3_nt: TGTGCCAGCAGCAAGGGACTAGCGGTGATCTTCGAGCAGTACTTC
cdr3_aa: CASSKGLAVIFEQYF

v_call: TRBV23-1
d_call: TRBD1
j_call: TRBJ1-5
clone_size: .
cdr3_nt: TGCGCCTCCGTGTGGACAGGGATTAGCAATCAGCCCCAGCATTTT
cdr3_aa: CASVWTGISNQPQHF

v_call: TRBV29-1
d_call: .
j_call: TRBJ2-2
clone_size: few
cdr3_nt: TGCAGCGTCAAGGGGGCCGGGGAGCTGTTTTTT
cdr3_aa: CSVKGAGELFF

v_call: TRBV7-9
d_call: TRBD1
j_call: TRBJ2-3
clone_size: many
cdr3_nt: TGTGCCAGCAGCTTGCCGGGACAGGGTACGCAGTATTTT
cdr3_aa: CASSLPGQGTQYF

v_call: TRBV4-1
d_call: TRBD2
j_call: TRBJ2-1
clone_size: .
cdr3_nt: TGCGCCAGCAGCCAATTACTAGCGGACGTCTCCTACAATGAGCAGTTCTTC
cdr3_aa: CASSQLLADVSYNEQFF

v_call: TRBV9
d_call: TRBD2
j_call: TRBJ2-1
clone_size: .
cdr3_nt: TGTGCCAACAGCGAACTTAGCGGGCCTGAGCAGTTCTTC
cdr3_aa: CANSELSGPEQFF

v_call: TRBV10-2
d_call: .
j_call: TRBJ1-2
clone_size: few
cdr3_nt: TGCGCCAGCAAGACGGGGAACTATGGCTACACCTTC
cdr3_aa: CASKTGNYGYTF

v_call: TRBV29-1
d_call: TRBD1
j_call: TRBJ1-1
clone_size: few
cdr3_nt: TGCAGCGTTGAAGGACAGGGGGCTGAAGCTTTCTTT
cdr3_aa: CSVEGQGAEAFF

v_call: TRBV5-6
d_call: .
j_call: TRBJ1-4
clone_size: .
cdr3_nt: TGTGCCAGCAGCTTGTCCACAACTAATGAAAAACTGTTTTTT
cdr3_aa: CASSLSTTNEKLFF

v_call: TRBV25-1
d_call: .
j_call: TRBJ2-2
clone_size: .
cdr3_nt: TGTGCCAGCAGTCCTAACGACTTCACCGGGGAGCTGTTTTTT
cdr3_aa: CASSPNDFTGELFF

v_call: TRBV9
d_call: .
j_call: TRBJ2-5
clone_size: .
cdr3_nt: TGTGCCAGCAGCGTAGTCGGGAGACCGCAAGAGACCCAGTACTTC
cdr3_aa: CASSVVGRPQETQYF

v_call: TRBV12-5
d_call: .
j_call: TRBJ2-3
clone_size: .
cdr3_nt: TGTGCTGGGGGAGATGGGGGTCTAATTTCCACAGATACGCAGTATTTT
cdr3_aa: CAGGDGGLISTDTQYF

v_call: TRBV7-9
d_call: .
j_call: TRBJ1-5
clone_size: .
cdr3_nt: TGTGCCAGCAGCGGGAGTTATAGCAATCAGCCCCAGCATTTT
cdr3_aa: CASSGSYSNQPQHF

v_call: TRBV30
d_call: .
j_call: TRBJ2-1
clone_size: .
cdr3_nt: TGTGCCTCTGAATACAATGAGCAGTTCTTC
cdr3_aa: CASEYNEQFF

v_call: TRBV30
d_call: TRBD1
j_call: TRBJ1-2
clone_size: few
cdr3_nt: TGTGCCTGGGTTGCCGGACAGGGGAGCTACACCTTC
cdr3_aa: CAWVAGQGSYTF

v_call: TRBV11-2
d_call: .
j_call: TRBJ2-3
clone_size: .
cdr3_nt: TGTGCCAGCAGCTTAGAACTCACAGATACGCAGTATTTT
cdr3_aa: CASSLELTDTQYF

v_call: TRBV7-9
d_call: .
j_call: TRBJ2-1
clone_size: .
cdr3_nt: TGTGCCAGCAGCCTAGGGGGGCCCAATGAGCAGTTCTTC
cdr3_aa: CASSLGGPNEQFF